This TCR beta chain was sequenced in a study of a mutant IDH1 vaccine in newly diagnosed glioma. Study results and caveats: Any relationship between pseudoprogression and changes in top peripheral T cell clonotypes seemed absent.

Using immunoSEQ multiplex PCR, the repertoire was profiled, and TCRdb retains in-frame clones only, with some absent. The sample carries 70,000 to 95,000 clones, about 85% recorded once. On this clone: Its antigen is unknown.

The time point was: week 23, last vaccination. What each vaccine dose contained was 300 ug of mutant IDH1 20-mer peptide, accompanied by topical imiquimod. This receptor was identified in a woman aged 45-65 years with glioma. The sample was PBMCs, taken from a glioma patient whose treatment included an IDH1 peptide vaccine.

The CDR3 loop reads CASSLSSSSYNEQFF. CDR3 DNA sequence: TGTGCCAGCAGCTTATCGAGTAGCTCCTACAATGAGCAGTTCTTC. The chain uses TRBV7-9 and TRBJ2-1; no clear D gene. Germline V gene lookup returns CDR1 SEHNR and CDR2 FQNEAQ (reference sequence). This CDR3 has 15 amino acids. Trimming shortened V by 2 bases and J by 0 bases, and 8 bases separated the two germline ends.